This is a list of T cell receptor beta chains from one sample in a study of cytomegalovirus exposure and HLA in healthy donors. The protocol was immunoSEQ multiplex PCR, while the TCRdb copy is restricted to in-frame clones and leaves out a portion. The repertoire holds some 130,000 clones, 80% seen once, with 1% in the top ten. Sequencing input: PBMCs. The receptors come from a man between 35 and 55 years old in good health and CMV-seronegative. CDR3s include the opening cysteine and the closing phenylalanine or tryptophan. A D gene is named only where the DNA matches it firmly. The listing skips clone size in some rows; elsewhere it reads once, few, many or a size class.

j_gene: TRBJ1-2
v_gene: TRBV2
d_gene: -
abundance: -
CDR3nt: TGTGCCAGCAGTGAATCCCCCGTGTGGAGGGCGAACTATGGCTACACCTTC
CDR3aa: CASSESPVWRANYGYTF

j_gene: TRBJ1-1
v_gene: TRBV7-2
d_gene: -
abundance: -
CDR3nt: TGTGCCAGCAGCTTAGGTTGGAGCCTTGAAGCTTTCTTT
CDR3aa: CASSLGWSLEAFF

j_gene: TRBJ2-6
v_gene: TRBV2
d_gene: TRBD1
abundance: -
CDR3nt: TGTGCCAGCAGCGGGGACAGCCGCTCTGGGGCCAACGTCCTGACTTTC
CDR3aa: CASSGDSRSGANVLTF

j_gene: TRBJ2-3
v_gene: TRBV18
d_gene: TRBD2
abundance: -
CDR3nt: TGTGCCAGCTCACCATCGGCTAGCGGACTTGAGGATACGCAGTATTTT
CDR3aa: CASSPSASGLEDTQYF

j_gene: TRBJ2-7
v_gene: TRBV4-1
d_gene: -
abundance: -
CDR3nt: TGCGCCAGCAGCCCCGACAGGAGCTCCTACGAGCAGTACTTC
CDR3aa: CASSPDRSSYEQYF

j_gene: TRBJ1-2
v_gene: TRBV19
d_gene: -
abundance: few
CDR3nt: TGTGCCACAGGGGTCCTCGGCTATGGCTACACCTTC
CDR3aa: CATGVLGYGYTF

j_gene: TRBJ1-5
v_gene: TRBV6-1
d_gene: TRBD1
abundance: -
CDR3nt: TGTGCCAGCAGTGCGGGACAGGGGCATCAGCCCCAGCATTTT
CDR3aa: CASSAGQGHQPQHF

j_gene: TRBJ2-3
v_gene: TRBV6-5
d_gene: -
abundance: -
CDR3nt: TGTGCCAGCAGTTTACAGGGTGGAGTAGGAGATACGCAGTATTTT
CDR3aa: CASSLQGGVGDTQYF

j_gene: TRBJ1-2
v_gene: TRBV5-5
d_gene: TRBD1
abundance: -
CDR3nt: TGTGCCAGCAGCTTGGGACAGGGGTTGGGGGGCTACACCTTC
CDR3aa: CASSLGQGLGGYTF

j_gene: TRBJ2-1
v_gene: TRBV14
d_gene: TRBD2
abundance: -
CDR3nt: TGTGCCAGCAGCCACCAAACGGGACTAGCGGGAGTCGGACCCTACAATGAGCAGTTCTTC
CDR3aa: CASSHQTGLAGVGPYNEQFF

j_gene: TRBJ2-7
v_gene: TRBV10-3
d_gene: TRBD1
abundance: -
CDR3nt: TGTGCCATCGGTCTTGAACAGGGGTTCCACGAGCAGTACTTC
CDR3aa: CAIGLEQGFHEQYF

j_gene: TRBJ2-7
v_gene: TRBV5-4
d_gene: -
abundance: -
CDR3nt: TGTGCCAGCAGCTTCGGGGATGACGAGCAGTACTTC
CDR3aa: CASSFGDDEQYF

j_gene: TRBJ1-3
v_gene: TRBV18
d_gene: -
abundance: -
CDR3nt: TGTGCCAGCTCACCTTGGGAGGAAGGGGCTGGAAACACCATATATTTT
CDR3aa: CASSPWEEGAGNTIYF

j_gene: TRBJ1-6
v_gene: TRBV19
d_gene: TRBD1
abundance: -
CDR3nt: TGTGCCAGTACTTTGACAGGGGGCGCCTCCTCACCCCTCCACTTT
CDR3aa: CASTLTGGASSPLHF

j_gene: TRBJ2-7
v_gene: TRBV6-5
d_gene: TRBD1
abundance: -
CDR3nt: TGTGCCAGCAGTTACGATCCCACAGGGGGCACCTACGAGCAGTACTTC
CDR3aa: CASSYDPTGGTYEQYF

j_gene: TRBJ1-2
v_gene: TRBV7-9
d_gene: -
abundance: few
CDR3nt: TGTGCCAGCAGCCGGACCGGGACAATCTATGGCTACACCTTC
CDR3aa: CASSRTGTIYGYTF

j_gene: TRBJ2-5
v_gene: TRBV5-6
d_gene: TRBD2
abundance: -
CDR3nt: TGTGCCAGTCGGACTAGCGGGGACCAAGAGACCCAGTACTTC
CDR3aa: CASRTSGDQETQYF

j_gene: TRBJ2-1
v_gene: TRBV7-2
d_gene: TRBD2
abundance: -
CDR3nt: TGTGCCAGCAGCCCCGGGGGGACTAGCGGGGGTGAGCAGTTCTTC
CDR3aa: CASSPGGTSGGEQFF

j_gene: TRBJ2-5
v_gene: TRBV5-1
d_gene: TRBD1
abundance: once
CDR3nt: TGCGCCAGCAGCTTGGGACAGGGGGCGGGAGAGACCCAGTACTTC
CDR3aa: CASSLGQGAGETQYF

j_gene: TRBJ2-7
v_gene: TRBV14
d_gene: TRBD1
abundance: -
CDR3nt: TGTGCCAGCAGCCCCGGACAGGTTTCCTACGAGCAGTACTTC
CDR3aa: CASSPGQVSYEQYF

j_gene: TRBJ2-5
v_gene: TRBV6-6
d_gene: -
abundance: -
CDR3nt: TGTGCCAGCAGCAGGTCGCAGGGGGGTTCTGGGGAGACCCAGTACTTC
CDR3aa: CASSRSQGGSGETQYF

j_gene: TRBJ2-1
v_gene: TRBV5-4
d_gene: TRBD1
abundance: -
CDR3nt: TGTGCCAGCAGCTTAGGTAGGACAGGGGTATACAATGAGCAGTTCTTC
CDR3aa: CASSLGRTGVYNEQFF

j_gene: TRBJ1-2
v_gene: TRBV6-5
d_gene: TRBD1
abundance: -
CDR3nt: TGTGCCAGCAGTTACGGGAGACAGGGGTATGGCTACACCTTC
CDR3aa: CASSYGRQGYGYTF

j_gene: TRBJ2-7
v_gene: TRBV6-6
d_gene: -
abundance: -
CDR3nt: TGTGCCAGCAGTTCTACCTCGGGCGCGGGCTACGAGCAGTACTTC
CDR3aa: CASSSTSGAGYEQYF

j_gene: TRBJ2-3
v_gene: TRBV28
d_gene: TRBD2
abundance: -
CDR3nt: TGTGCCAGCAGTTTTCTAACGACTAGCGGGAGGCCGGGTACCACAGATACGCAGTATTTT
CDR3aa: CASSFLTTSGRPGTTDTQYF

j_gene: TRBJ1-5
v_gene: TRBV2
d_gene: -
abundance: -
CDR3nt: TGTGCCAGCAGTCTCGGGAATAGCAATCAGCCCCAGCATTTT
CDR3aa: CASSLGNSNQPQHF

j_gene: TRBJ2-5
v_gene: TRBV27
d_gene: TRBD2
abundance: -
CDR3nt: TGTGCCAGCAGTCCCAGAGTTGGGGGAGGGCACGAGACCCAGTACTTC
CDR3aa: CASSPRVGGGHETQYF

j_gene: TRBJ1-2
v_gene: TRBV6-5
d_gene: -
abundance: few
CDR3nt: TGTGCCAGCAGTTCCACAGGGACGGACTTGGGGGGCTACACCTTC
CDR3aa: CASSSTGTDLGGYTF

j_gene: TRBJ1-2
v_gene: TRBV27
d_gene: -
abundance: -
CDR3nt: TGTGCCAGCAGTTTATCCACAGTCCTTAACTATGGCTACACCTTC
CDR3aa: CASSLSTVLNYGYTF

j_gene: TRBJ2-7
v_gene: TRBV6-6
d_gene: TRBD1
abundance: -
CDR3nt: TGTGCCAGCAGTTACTCCGACAGGGAAGAGCAGTACTTC
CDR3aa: CASSYSDREEQYF

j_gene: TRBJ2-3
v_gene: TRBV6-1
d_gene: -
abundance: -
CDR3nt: TGTGCCAGCAGTGGACAGCCGGCGGGGCCAGATACGCAGTATTTT
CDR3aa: CASSGQPAGPDTQYF

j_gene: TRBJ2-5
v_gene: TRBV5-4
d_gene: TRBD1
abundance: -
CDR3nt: TGTGCCAGCAGCTTGGACGGGGGACAGGTGGGGGAGACCCAGTACTTC
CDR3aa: CASSLDGGQVGETQYF

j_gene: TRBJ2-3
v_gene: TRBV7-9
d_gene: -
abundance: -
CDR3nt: TGTGCCAGCAGTCCTTATGGGCAGGGGTCGGATACGCAGTATTTT
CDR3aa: CASSPYGQGSDTQYF

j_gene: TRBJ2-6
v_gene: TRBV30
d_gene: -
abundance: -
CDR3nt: TGTGCTTTCCCCACAGGGTACGGGGCCAACGTCCTGACTTTC
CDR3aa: CAFPTGYGANVLTF

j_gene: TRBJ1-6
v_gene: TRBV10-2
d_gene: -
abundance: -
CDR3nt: TGCGCCAGCAGATTAGCGGGGGGAGGTATCCCCCTCCACTTT
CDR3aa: CASRLAGGGIPLHF

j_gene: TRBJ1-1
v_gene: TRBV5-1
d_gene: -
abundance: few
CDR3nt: TGCGCCAGCAGCCTAAGGCCGGGGGACACTGAAGCTTTCTTT
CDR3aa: CASSLRPGDTEAFF

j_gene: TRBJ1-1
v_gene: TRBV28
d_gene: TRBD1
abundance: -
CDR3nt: TGTGCCAGCAGTTCCCTGACAGGGGCGGTAGCTTTCTTT
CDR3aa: CASSSLTGAVAFF